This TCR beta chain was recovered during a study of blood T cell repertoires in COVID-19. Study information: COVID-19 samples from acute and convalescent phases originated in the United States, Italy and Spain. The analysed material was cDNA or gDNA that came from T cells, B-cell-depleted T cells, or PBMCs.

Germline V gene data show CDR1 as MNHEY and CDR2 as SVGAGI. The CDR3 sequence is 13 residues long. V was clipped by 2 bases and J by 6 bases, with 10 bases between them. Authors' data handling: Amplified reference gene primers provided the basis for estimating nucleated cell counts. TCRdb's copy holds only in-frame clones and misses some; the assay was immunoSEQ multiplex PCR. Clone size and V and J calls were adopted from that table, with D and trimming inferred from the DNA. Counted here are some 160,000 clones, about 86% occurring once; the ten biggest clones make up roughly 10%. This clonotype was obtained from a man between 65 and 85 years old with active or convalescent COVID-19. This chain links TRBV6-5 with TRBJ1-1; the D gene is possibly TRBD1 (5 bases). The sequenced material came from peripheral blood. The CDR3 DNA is TGTGCCAGCAGTTACCAGGGTACTTCTGAAGCTTTCTTT. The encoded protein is CASSYQGTSEAFF.